The rows below give T cell receptor beta chains drawn from one sample of a study of OX40 agonist ivuxolimab in advanced cancers. Only in-frame clones appear in the TCRdb table, and some are missing; sequencing was by immunoSEQ multiplex PCR. The repertoire consists of about 72,000 clones, with around 83% occurring once and the leading ten covering about 2.5%. The sample consisted of CD4+ or CD8+ T cells sorted from blood, taken in a trial of the OX40 agonist ivuxolimab. The source is an adult with an advanced solid tumor such as melanoma, head and neck, liver or kidney cancer. Each CDR3 is given with its conserved first and last residue. A D gene is named only where the DNA matches it firmly. The size entry is marked missing in some rows and otherwise reads once, few, many or a size class.

clone_size	v_call	d_call	j_call	cdr3_aa	cdr3_nt
.	TRBV5-1	.	TRBJ2-5	CASSLVGETQYF	TGCGCCAGCAGCTTGGTCGGTGAGACCCAGTACTTC
.	TRBV28	TRBD1	TRBJ2-2	CASSTGQGSVGELFF	TGTGCCAGCAGCACGGGACAGGGAAGTGTCGGGGAGCTGTTTTTT
.	TRBV27	.	TRBJ1-3	CASRRDTNSGNTIYF	TGTGCCAGCAGACGGGACACAAACTCTGGAAACACCATATATTTT
.	TRBV7-2	TRBD1	TRBJ2-7	CASSLGTGNYEQYF	TGTGCCAGCAGCTTAGGGACAGGGAACTACGAGCAGTACTTC
once	TRBV2	TRBD2	TRBJ2-3	CASSGSGTSTDTQYF	TGTGCCAGCAGCGGTAGCGGGACTAGCACAGATACGCAGTATTTT
few	TRBV7-2	TRBD1	TRBJ2-3	CASSLGTGYTDTQYF	TGTGCCAGCAGCTTAGGGACAGGGTACACAGATACGCAGTATTTT
.	TRBV19	TRBD1	TRBJ1-1	CASNSDRGHTEAFF	TGTGCCAGTAATTCAGACAGGGGGCACACTGAAGCTTTCTTT
.	TRBV5-4	TRBD1	TRBJ2-7	CASSQGGTGSYEQYF	TGTGCCAGCAGCCAGGGCGGGACAGGGTCGTACGAGCAGTACTTC
.	TRBV19	.	TRBJ1-4	CASSIAGAKHEKLFF	TGTGCCAGTAGTATCGCGGGGGCTAAACATGAAAAACTGTTTTTT
.	TRBV10-2	.	TRBJ2-5	CASSDRTAIQETQYF	TGCGCCAGCAGTGACCGTACGGCTATCCAAGAGACCCAGTACTTC
.	TRBV27	TRBD1	TRBJ2-6	CASRKGQGPGANVLTF	TGTGCCAGCAGGAAGGGACAGGGTCCCGGGGCCAACGTCCTGACTTTC
.	TRBV5-5	.	TRBJ2-7	CASSLGHGNYEQYF	TGTGCCAGCAGCTTGGGACATGGAAACTACGAGCAGTACTTC
.	TRBV6-6	.	TRBJ1-1	CASSYSKPPEAFF	TGTGCCAGCAGTTACTCGAAGCCTCCCGAAGCTTTCTTT
.	TRBV5-4	TRBD2	TRBJ2-3	CASSVSGSSADTQYF	TGTGCCAGCAGCGTCAGCGGGAGTTCGGCAGATACGCAGTATTTT